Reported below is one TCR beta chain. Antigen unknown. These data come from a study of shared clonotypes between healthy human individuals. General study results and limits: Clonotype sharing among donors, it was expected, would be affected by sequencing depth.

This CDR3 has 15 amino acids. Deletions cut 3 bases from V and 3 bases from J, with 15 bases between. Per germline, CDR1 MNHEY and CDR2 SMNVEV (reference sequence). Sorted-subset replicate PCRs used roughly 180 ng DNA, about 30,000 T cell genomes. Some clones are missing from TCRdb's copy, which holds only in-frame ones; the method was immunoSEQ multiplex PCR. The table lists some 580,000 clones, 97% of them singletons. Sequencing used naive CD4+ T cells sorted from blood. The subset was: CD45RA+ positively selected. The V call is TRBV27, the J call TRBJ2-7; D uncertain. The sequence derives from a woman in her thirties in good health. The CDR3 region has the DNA TGTGCCAGCAGTTTGATGGCCCCCGGCTACTACGAGCAGTACTTC. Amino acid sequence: CASSLMAPGYYEQYF.